Listed below are T cell receptor beta chains from one sample, sequenced in a study of blood T cell repertoires in COVID-19. Assay used: immunoSEQ multiplex PCR; TCRdb lists only in-frame clones, some missing. The sample includes about 180,000 clones, more than 70% of them seen just once. The sample was PBMCs or T cells enriched from blood (not recorded which). These receptors all come from a man aged 40-50 years who had recovered from COVID-19. Both conserved end residues are part of each CDR3. D genes are given only for firm matches. Clone size, where shown, is once, few, many, or a class for clones that have expanded.

TRBV12-3/TRBV12-4	TRBJ1-3	NA	NA	CASSFRQLNTIYF	TGTGCCAGCAGTTTCCGACAGCTAAACACCATATATTTT
TRBV29-1	TRBJ2-1	NA	NA	CSVLGGRSYNEQFF	TGCAGCGTGCTGGGGGGTCGGTCCTACAATGAGCAGTTCTTC
TRBV28	TRBJ2-6	NA	NA	CASIPGEASSGANVLTF	TGTGCCAGCATCCCGGGGGAGGCTAGCTCTGGGGCCAACGTCCTGACTTTC
TRBV2	TRBJ1-1	NA	NA	CASSESPRLTEAFF	TGTGCCAGCAGTGAATCTCCCCGGTTGACTGAAGCTTTCTTT
TRBV28	TRBJ2-5	NA	TRBD1	CASREQGATGETQYF	TGTGCCAGCAGAGAACAGGGGGCCACAGGAGAGACCCAGTACTTC
TRBV30	TRBJ2-7	NA	NA	CAWRPTGQIEQYF	TGTGCCTGGAGGCCTACTGGACAGATCGAGCAGTACTTC
TRBV28	TRBJ1-5	NA	NA	CASSLGGAAQPQHF	TGTGCCAGCAGTTTGGGGGGGGCGGCTCAGCCCCAGCATTTT
TRBV7-8	TRBJ1-2	NA	NA	CASSPEERNGYTF	TGTGCCAGCAGCCCAGAGGAGAGGAACGGCTACACCTTC
TRBV9	TRBJ1-2	NA	NA	CASSVGAPYGYTF	TGTGCCAGCAGCGTGGGGGCTCCGTATGGCTACACCTTC
TRBV2	TRBJ1-5	NA	TRBD1	CASRWDRGHNQPQHF	TGTGCCAGCAGGTGGGACAGGGGACACAATCAGCCCCAGCATTTT
TRBV7-9	TRBJ1-1	NA	TRBD1	CASSLSGQGDAEAFF	TGTGCCAGCAGCTTATCTGGACAGGGCGACGCTGAAGCTTTCTTT
TRBV25-1	TRBJ2-7	NA	NA	CASSEAGTQYF	TGTGCCAGCAGTGAAGCGGGGACTCAGTACTTC
TRBV2	TRBJ1-5	NA	NA	CASSEAQWNQPQHF	TGTGCCAGCAGTGAAGCGCAGTGGAATCAGCCCCAGCATTTT
TRBV7-9	TRBJ1-4	NA	NA	CASSSRQNFNEKLFF	TGTGCCAGCAGCAGCAGACAGAACTTTAATGAAAAACTGTTTTTT
TRBV30	TRBJ1-1	NA	TRBD1	CAWSQGVVTEAFF	TGTGCCTGGAGTCAGGGGGTAGTCACTGAAGCTTTCTTT
TRBV14	TRBJ2-7	NA	TRBD2	CASSQLTSGGARLNEQYF	TGTGCCAGCAGCCAACTGACTAGCGGGGGGGCTAGACTGAACGAGCAGTACTTC
TRBV30	TRBJ1-1	NA	NA	CAWGNRDTEAFF	TGTGCCTGGGGGAACAGAGACACTGAAGCTTTCTTT
TRBV27	TRBJ1-5	NA	TRBD1	CASSTRQGNQPQHF	TGTGCCAGCAGTACGAGACAGGGGAATCAGCCCCAGCATTTT
TRBV9	TRBJ1-2	NA	TRBD1	CASSDSTGSKGGYTF	TGTGCCAGCAGCGACTCGACAGGGAGTAAGGGTGGCTACACCTTC
TRBV5-4	TRBJ2-3	NA	TRBD2	CASSFGLATDTQYF	TGTGCCAGCAGCTTCGGACTAGCGACAGATACGCAGTATTTT
TRBV3-1/TRBV3-2	TRBJ2-4	NA	NA	CASSQVLAAKNIQYF	TGTGCCAGCAGCCAAGTGCTTGCGGCCAAAAACATTCAGTACTTC
TRBV6-5	TRBJ1-5	NA	TRBD1	CASSSYRGGNQPQHF	TGTGCCAGCAGTTCCTACAGGGGAGGCAATCAGCCCCAGCATTTT
TRBV5-1	TRBJ2-7	few	NA	CASSVAKGSYEQYF	TGCGCCAGCAGCGTTGCCAAGGGGTCCTACGAGCAGTACTTC
TRBV29-1	TRBJ1-1	NA	NA	CSVELLELNTEAFF	TGCAGCGTTGAATTATTGGAGCTGAACACTGAAGCTTTCTTT
TRBV27	TRBJ1-2	NA	NA	CASSLDRRNYGYTF	TGTGCCAGCAGTTTAGACAGGCGGAACTATGGCTACACCTTC
TRBV6-5	TRBJ2-7	NA	TRBD2	CASSHGLAVSYEQYF	TGTGCCAGCAGTCACGGACTAGCGGTCTCCTACGAGCAGTACTTC
TRBV28	TRBJ2-7	NA	TRBD1	CASRGGGQRDLEQYF	TGTGCCAGCAGGGGTGGGGGACAGAGAGACCTAGAGCAGTACTTC